This T cell receptor beta chain stems from a study of identical twins. Study-wide findings and caveats: Cord blood's abundant beta clonotypes had fewer insertions, unlike memory repertoires. Less excess twin sharing appeared in beta out-of-frame sequences. Twin sharing of out-of-frame TCR alpha was underestimated by models in monozygotic pairs. Compared with unrelated sharing, twin-shared out-of-frame alpha sequences had more low-probability sequences.

Details on this clonotype: Its antigen is unknown.

TCRdb itself ran the 5' RACE reads through MiXCR, one entry per CDR3 protein. The table has about 1.7 million distinct CDR3 sequences, under 35% seen once. The CDR3 has 16 residues. Germline-derived CDR1 and CDR2 are SGDLS and YYNGEE. The V end lost 0 bases, the J end lost 5 bases, and 16 bases lay between the germline ends. The sequence was collected from a newborn girl in good health. Sequencing input: cord blood. The genes are TRBV9 and TRBJ2-3; weak D call: TRBD2 (6 bases). CDR3 protein: CASSVGRQYSGDTQYF. The CDR3 DNA reads as TGTGCCAGCAGCGTAGGGCGACAGTATAGCGGAGATACGCAGTATTTT. Complete variable domain (other parts from reference TRBV9 and TRBJ2-3): DSGVTQTPKHLITATGQRVTLRCSPRSGDLSVYWYQQSLDQGLQFLIQYYNGEERAKGNILERFSAQQFPDLHSELNLSSLELGDSALYFCASSVGRQYSGDTQYFGPGTRLTVL.